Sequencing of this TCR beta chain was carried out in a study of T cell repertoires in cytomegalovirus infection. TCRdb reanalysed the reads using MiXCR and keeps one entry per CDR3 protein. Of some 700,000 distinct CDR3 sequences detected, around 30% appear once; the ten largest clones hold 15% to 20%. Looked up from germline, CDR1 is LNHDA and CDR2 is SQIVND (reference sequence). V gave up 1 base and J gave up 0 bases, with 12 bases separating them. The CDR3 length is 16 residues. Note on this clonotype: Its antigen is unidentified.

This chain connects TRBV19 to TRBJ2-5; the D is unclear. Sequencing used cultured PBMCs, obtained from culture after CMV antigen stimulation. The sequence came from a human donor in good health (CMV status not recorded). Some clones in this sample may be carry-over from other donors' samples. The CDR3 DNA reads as TGTGCCAGTAGTATAGCGGTTGGCGTAAACCAAGAGACCCAGTACTTC. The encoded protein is CASSIAVGVNQETQYF.